This is a list of T cell receptor beta chains from one sample in a study of shared clonotypes between healthy human individuals. Measured with immunoSEQ multiplex PCR; TCRdb has only the in-frame clones, and not every one. The sample records about 680,000 clones, about 92% being singletons. The material sequenced was naive CD8+ T cells sorted from blood. The receptors stem from a man aged 25 to 40 in good health. The CDR3 runs from the conserved cysteine through the conserved F or W. D genes are given only for firm matches. Expanded clones get a size class; other rows say once, few or many, or leave the size out.

V gene: TRBV14; clone size: -; J gene: TRBJ1-3; D gene: -; CDR3 DNA: TGTGCCAGCAGCCAAGATCCGTCATTGGACTCTGGAAACACCATATATTTT; CDR3 protein: CASSQDPSLDSGNTIYF
V gene: TRBV4-1; clone size: -; J gene: TRBJ1-2; D gene: -; CDR3 DNA: TGCGCCAGCAGCCAGGCCGGGACGGCTAAGAGGGGCTACACCTTC; CDR3 protein: CASSQAGTAKRGYTF
V gene: TRBV7-9; clone size: few; J gene: TRBJ2-5; D gene: TRBD2; CDR3 DNA: TGTGCCAGCAGGCCGGGAGGGCCATTAGAGACCCAGTACTTC; CDR3 protein: CASRPGGPLETQYF
V gene: TRBV11-2; clone size: few; J gene: TRBJ2-7; D gene: -; CDR3 DNA: TGTGCCAGCAGCTTAGCAATCGGCTACGAGCAGTACTTC; CDR3 protein: CASSLAIGYEQYF
V gene: TRBV5-1; clone size: once; J gene: TRBJ2-3; D gene: TRBD2; CDR3 DNA: TGCGCCAGCAGCCTTATTAGCGGGAGAGCCACAGATACGCAGTATTTT; CDR3 protein: CASSLISGRATDTQYF
V gene: TRBV28; clone size: -; J gene: TRBJ2-3; D gene: TRBD2; CDR3 DNA: TGTGCCAGCAGCGAGCGGGAGGGCCGAGCTTTCACAGATACGCAGTATTTT; CDR3 protein: CASSEREGRAFTDTQYF
V gene: TRBV28; clone size: -; J gene: TRBJ1-5; D gene: -; CDR3 DNA: TGTGCCAGCAGTACTTACAAAGGGGGTAATCAGCCCCAGCATTTT; CDR3 protein: CASSTYKGGNQPQHF
V gene: TRBV10-1; clone size: once; J gene: TRBJ2-7; D gene: -; CDR3 DNA: TGCGCCAGCAGTGAGTCCCGGGGAGTTACCTACGAGCAGTACTTC; CDR3 protein: CASSESRGVTYEQYF
V gene: TRBV4-3; clone size: -; J gene: TRBJ2-7; D gene: TRBD2; CDR3 DNA: TGCGCCAGCAGCCAAGTGGCAGGCGCACGACTAGCGGGAAACGAGCAGTACTTC; CDR3 protein: CASSQVAGARLAGNEQYF
V gene: TRBV29-1; clone size: -; J gene: TRBJ2-3; D gene: TRBD2; CDR3 DNA: TGCAGCGCTAATGGACTAGCGGGAGTGAGAGATACGCAGTATTTT; CDR3 protein: CSANGLAGVRDTQYF
V gene: TRBV7-9; clone size: -; J gene: TRBJ2-7; D gene: TRBD2; CDR3 DNA: TGTGCCAGCAGCTTAGCGATTAGCGGGACGTTCGAGCAGTACTTC; CDR3 protein: CASSLAISGTFEQYF
V gene: TRBV28; clone size: -; J gene: TRBJ2-7; D gene: TRBD2; CDR3 DNA: TGTGCCAGCAGGCTTGGGGCTAGCGGGATGACCGAGCAGTACTTC; CDR3 protein: CASRLGASGMTEQYF
V gene: TRBV28; clone size: few; J gene: TRBJ2-3; D gene: TRBD2; CDR3 DNA: TGTGCCAGCAGTTGGGATAGCGGGAGGGCAGATACGCAGTATTTT; CDR3 protein: CASSWDSGRADTQYF
V gene: TRBV28; clone size: -; J gene: TRBJ2-1; D gene: -; CDR3 DNA: TGTGCCAGCAGCCCCCCGGGAATAGATGAGCAGTTCTTC; CDR3 protein: CASSPPGIDEQFF
V gene: TRBV7-8; clone size: -; J gene: TRBJ2-6; D gene: TRBD2; CDR3 DNA: TGTGCCAGCAGCTTCCCCATGACTAGCGACCAGGGGTCTGGGGCCAACGTCCTGACTTTC; CDR3 protein: CASSFPMTSDQGSGANVLTF
V gene: TRBV7-9; clone size: -; J gene: TRBJ2-2; D gene: -; CDR3 DNA: TGTGCCAGCAGCCCGCCGACGGCAGCTAACACCGGGGAGCTGTTTTTT; CDR3 protein: CASSPPTAANTGELFF
V gene: TRBV7-8; clone size: -; J gene: TRBJ2-2; D gene: TRBD2; CDR3 DNA: TGTGCCAGCAGCTATAACCCGACTAGCGTTAACACCGGGGAGCTGTTTTTT; CDR3 protein: CASSYNPTSVNTGELFF
V gene: TRBV7-2; clone size: -; J gene: TRBJ2-7; D gene: TRBD1; CDR3 DNA: TGTGCCAGCGGCCCCGGGACAGATTTCTACGAGCAGTACTTC; CDR3 protein: CASGPGTDFYEQYF
V gene: TRBV28; clone size: -; J gene: TRBJ2-5; D gene: TRBD1; CDR3 DNA: TGTGCCAGCAGTTCCCTTACGGGACAGGGCAGGGAGACCCAGTACTTC; CDR3 protein: CASSSLTGQGRETQYF
V gene: TRBV7-9; clone size: -; J gene: TRBJ2-3; D gene: -; CDR3 DNA: TGTGCCAGCAGCTTATTTCGGCAGCCAGATACGCAGTATTTT; CDR3 protein: CASSLFRQPDTQYF
V gene: TRBV9; clone size: -; J gene: TRBJ2-3; D gene: -; CDR3 DNA: TGTGCCAGCAGCGTCGGAGGGACAGATACGCAGTATTTT; CDR3 protein: CASSVGGTDTQYF
V gene: TRBV5-5; clone size: few; J gene: TRBJ1-2; D gene: TRBD1; CDR3 DNA: TGTGCCAGCAGCTTGGGGGACAGGGGCCAGAACTATGGCTACACCTTC; CDR3 protein: CASSLGDRGQNYGYTF
V gene: TRBV2; clone size: -; J gene: TRBJ1-3; D gene: -; CDR3 DNA: TGTGCCAGCAGTTCATATACAGGGCCCTCTGGAAACACCATATATTTT; CDR3 protein: CASSSYTGPSGNTIYF
V gene: TRBV7-2; clone size: -; J gene: TRBJ2-1; D gene: -; CDR3 DNA: TGTGCCAGCAGCTTAGAAAGGTCCGAGCAGTTCTTC; CDR3 protein: CASSLERSEQFF
V gene: TRBV29-1; clone size: -; J gene: TRBJ2-1; D gene: TRBD1; CDR3 DNA: TGCAGCGTTGACAGGGGGAATTCCTACAATGAGCAGTTCTTC; CDR3 protein: CSVDRGNSYNEQFF
V gene: TRBV4-1; clone size: -; J gene: TRBJ2-7; D gene: TRBD1; CDR3 DNA: TGCGCCAGCAGCCAGGGGACAGGGGACAGCTCCTACGAGCAGTACTTC; CDR3 protein: CASSQGTGDSSYEQYF
V gene: TRBV23-1; clone size: -; J gene: TRBJ1-1; D gene: -; CDR3 DNA: TGCGCCAGCAGTAGGGGTTCTGCCGGATTGAACACTGAAGCTTTCTTT; CDR3 protein: CASSRGSAGLNTEAFF
V gene: TRBV4-3; clone size: -; J gene: TRBJ1-4; D gene: -; CDR3 DNA: TGCGCCAGCAGCCTTCTCCCGGGTCTCGAAAAACTGTTTTTT; CDR3 protein: CASSLLPGLEKLFF
V gene: TRBV7-9; clone size: -; J gene: TRBJ2-2; D gene: -; CDR3 DNA: TGTGCCAGCAGCCCGACTGACAGGCGCGTTTTTATTACCGGGGAGCTGTTTTTT; CDR3 protein: CASSPTDRRVFITGELFF
V gene: TRBV7-9; clone size: -; J gene: TRBJ1-2; D gene: TRBD1; CDR3 DNA: TGTGCCAGCAGGAGGACAGGAACCACCTCGGGCTACACCTTC; CDR3 protein: CASRRTGTTSGYTF
V gene: TRBV6-5; clone size: few; J gene: TRBJ1-5; D gene: -; CDR3 DNA: TGTGCCAGCAGTCAGGTACGGGGGGGCGATCAGCCCCAGCATTTT; CDR3 protein: CASSQVRGGDQPQHF
V gene: TRBV15; clone size: -; J gene: TRBJ2-1; D gene: TRBD2; CDR3 DNA: TGTGCCACCAGCAGTAGCGGGAGCCCCTACAATGAGCAGTTCTTC; CDR3 protein: CATSSSGSPYNEQFF
V gene: TRBV28; clone size: -; J gene: TRBJ1-5; D gene: -; CDR3 DNA: TGTGCCAGCAGTTTCTCCTCTCGGGCTTCCCGCAGGGGCAGTGTAGGGCAGCCCCAGCATTTT; CDR3 protein: CASSFSSRASRRGSVGQPQHF
V gene: TRBV19; clone size: -; J gene: TRBJ2-7; D gene: -; CDR3 DNA: TGTGCCAGTAGTAGATCACTCGTAGAGGCCTCTTTGAGAGAGCAGTACTTC; CDR3 protein: CASSRSLVEASLREQYF
V gene: TRBV6-1; clone size: -; J gene: TRBJ2-5; D gene: TRBD1; CDR3 DNA: TGTGCCAGCAGCGCGACAGGGTCCTACCAAGAGACCCAGTACTTC; CDR3 protein: CASSATGSYQETQYF
V gene: TRBV27; clone size: -; J gene: TRBJ2-7; D gene: TRBD2; CDR3 DNA: TGTGCCAGCAGTTTATCCTGGAGTGCTAGCGGCTACGAGCAGTACTTC; CDR3 protein: CASSLSWSASGYEQYF
V gene: TRBV11-2; clone size: once; J gene: TRBJ2-7; D gene: -; CDR3 DNA: TGTGCCAGCAGCTTAGGGTTGTACGAGCAGTACTTC; CDR3 protein: CASSLGLYEQYF
V gene: TRBV5-6; clone size: -; J gene: TRBJ2-7; D gene: -; CDR3 DNA: TGTGCCAGCAGCGGGGGAGTGTCGGTGGCCTACGAGCAGTACTTC; CDR3 protein: CASSGGVSVAYEQYF
V gene: TRBV15; clone size: -; J gene: TRBJ1-5; D gene: -; CDR3 DNA: TGTGCCACCAGCAACGACAGACAGGTGAATCAGCCCCAGCATTTT; CDR3 protein: CATSNDRQVNQPQHF
V gene: TRBV12-5; clone size: -; J gene: TRBJ2-1; D gene: -; CDR3 DNA: TGTGCTAGTGGGCCGGGACTCCACAATGAGCAGTTCTTC; CDR3 protein: CASGPGLHNEQFF
V gene: TRBV7-9; clone size: -; J gene: TRBJ2-7; D gene: -; CDR3 DNA: TGTGCCAGCAGCTTGAGGGGCTACGAGCAGTACTTC; CDR3 protein: CASSLRGYEQYF
V gene: TRBV6-5; clone size: -; J gene: TRBJ2-5; D gene: -; CDR3 DNA: TGTGCCAGCAGCCCGGGACTTCAAGAGACCCAGTACTTC; CDR3 protein: CASSPGLQETQYF